Reported below is one TCR beta chain. Its binding antigen is unknown. Per-base quality was not reported, and no clone a single base away is much larger than it. TCRbeta CDR3 regions were amplified from genomic DNA by means of the immunoSEQ Assay, a bias-controlled multiplex PCR. For the original study's pipeline: The number of nucleated cells in each sample was estimated from the amplification of reference gene primers within the assay. Sequence reads were collapsed and filtered to measure the absolute abundance of every unique TCRbeta CDR3 rearrangement. For each sample, productive Simpson clonality was calculated as the square root of Simpson's diversity index across productive rearrangements. Entries here come from immuneACCESS through TCRdb and include only in-frame sequences with V and J called. Some clones fail to appear in such tables; in the studies checked, an unresolved V gene covers under half of the shortfall, and the cause of the remainder is unknown. That table supplies the V and J calls and clone size; D and trimming were determined from the DNA. A total of about 170,000 clones appear in this sample, approximately 81% of them only once. The ten biggest clones cover under 4% of the sample.

This entry belongs to a study of blood T cell repertoires in COVID-19 (dated by TCRdb to 2019 to 2021). Broadly, across the study: Samples covering the acute and convalescent phases of COVID-19 were provided by collaborators in the United States, Italy and Spain. The samples were drawn from two sources: the first 160 participants of the ongoing ImmuneRACE study, and approximately 1,300 subjects contributed by 6 global collaborators. The repertoires were released in a freely available public database meant as a resource for research on the immune response to SARS-CoV-2. The sample metadata nearly always contained a de-identified subject ID, COVID-19 status, age in years and sex. The material from the prospective study consisted of cDNA or gDNA derived from T cells, B-cell-depleted T cells, or PBMCs. Where HLA class I and class II types were available, the types were taken from metadata supplied by the sample provider, not from assay-based typing. Subjects who had been exposed to COVID-19, were actively infected with it, or had recovered from it provided the deeply sampled blood TCRbeta repertoires that made up the dataset.

What the authors observed across the whole study: The amount of clinical and demographic metadata varied by source and participant and was provided uncurated.

The junction shows trimming of 3 bases on V and 2 bases on J, plus 11 bases between the germline ends. CDR1 is given as SGDLS and CDR2 as YYNGEE, both from the germline V gene. From its cysteine to its phenylalanine, the CDR3 spans 14 amino acids. Only the CDR3 DNA stays, 42 bases, in frame from base 1. Collaborating institutions collected whole blood in K2EDTA tubes following their own protocols. For TCRbeta analysis, collaborators shipped samples in one of three forms: frozen whole blood, isolated PBMCs, or DNA extracted from either of those sample types. The material sequenced was peripheral blood. The chain is assembled from TRBV9 and TRBJ1-1; TRBD1 is a possible D gene, resting on 6 matching bases. This clonotype was sampled from a human donor with acute or convalescent COVID-19. The donor label of this sample is uncertain. CDR3 loop: CASSEMTGNTEAFF. The DNA reads TGTGCCAGCAGCGAGATGACAGGTAACACTGAAGCTTTCTTT.